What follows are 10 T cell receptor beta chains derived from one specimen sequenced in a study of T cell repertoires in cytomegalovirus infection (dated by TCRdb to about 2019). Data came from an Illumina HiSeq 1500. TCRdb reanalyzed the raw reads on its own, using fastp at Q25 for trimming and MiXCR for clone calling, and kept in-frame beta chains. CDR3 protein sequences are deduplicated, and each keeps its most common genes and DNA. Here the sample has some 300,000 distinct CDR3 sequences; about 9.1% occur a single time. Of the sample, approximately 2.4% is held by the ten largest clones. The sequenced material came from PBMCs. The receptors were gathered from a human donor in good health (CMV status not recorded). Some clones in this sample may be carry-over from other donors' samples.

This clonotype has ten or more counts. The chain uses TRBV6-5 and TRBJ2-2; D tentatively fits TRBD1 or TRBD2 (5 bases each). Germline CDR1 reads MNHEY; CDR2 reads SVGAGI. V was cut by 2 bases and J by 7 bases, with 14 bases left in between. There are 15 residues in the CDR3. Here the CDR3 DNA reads TGTGCCAGCAGTTACGGGGGTCCCGGTGGCGGGGAGCTGTTTTTT. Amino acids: CASSYGGPGGGELFF.

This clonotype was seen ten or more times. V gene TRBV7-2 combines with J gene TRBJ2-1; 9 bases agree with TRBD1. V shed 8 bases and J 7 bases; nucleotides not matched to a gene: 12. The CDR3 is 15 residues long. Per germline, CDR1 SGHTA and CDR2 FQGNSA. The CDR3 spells CASAYPGTGINEQFF. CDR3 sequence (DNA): TGTGCCAGCGCCTACCCCGGGACAGGGATAAATGAGCAGTTCTTC.

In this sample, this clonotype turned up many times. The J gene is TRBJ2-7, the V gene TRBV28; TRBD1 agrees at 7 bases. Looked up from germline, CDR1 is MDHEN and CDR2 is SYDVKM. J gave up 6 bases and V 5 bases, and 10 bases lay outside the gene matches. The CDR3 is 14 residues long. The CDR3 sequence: CASSARGGKREQYV. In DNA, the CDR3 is TGTGCCAGCAGTGCGCGAGGGGGCAAGCGCGAGCAGTACGTC.

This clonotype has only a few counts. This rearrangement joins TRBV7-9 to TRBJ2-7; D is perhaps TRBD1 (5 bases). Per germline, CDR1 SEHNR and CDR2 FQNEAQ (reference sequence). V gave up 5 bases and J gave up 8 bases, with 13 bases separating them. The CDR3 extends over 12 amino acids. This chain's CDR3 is CASSPDKGKQYF. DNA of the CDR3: TGTGCCAGCAGCCCGGACAAGGGGAAGCAGTACTTC.

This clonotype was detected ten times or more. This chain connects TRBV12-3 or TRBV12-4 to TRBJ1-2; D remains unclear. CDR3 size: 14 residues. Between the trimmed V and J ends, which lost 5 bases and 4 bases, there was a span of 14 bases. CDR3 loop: CASSLVQTFYGYTF. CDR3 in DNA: TGTGCCAGCAGTCTGGTCCAAACTTTCTATGGCTACACCTTC.

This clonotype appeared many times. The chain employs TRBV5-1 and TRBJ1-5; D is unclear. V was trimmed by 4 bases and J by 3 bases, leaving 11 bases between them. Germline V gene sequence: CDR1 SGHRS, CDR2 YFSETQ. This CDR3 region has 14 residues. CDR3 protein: CASSDGRINQPQHF. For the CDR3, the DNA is TGCGCCAGCAGCGATGGACGGATCAATCAGCCCCAGCATTTT.

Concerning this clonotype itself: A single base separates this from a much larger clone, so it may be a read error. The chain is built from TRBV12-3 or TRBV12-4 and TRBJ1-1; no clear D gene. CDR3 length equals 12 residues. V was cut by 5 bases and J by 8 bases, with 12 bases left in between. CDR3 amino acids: CASSVVPGEAFF. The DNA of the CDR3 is TGTGCCAGCAGTGTGGTCCCGGGGGAAGCTTTCTTT.

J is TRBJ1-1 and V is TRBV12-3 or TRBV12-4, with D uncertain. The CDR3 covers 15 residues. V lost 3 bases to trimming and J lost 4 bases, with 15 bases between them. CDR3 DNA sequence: TGTGCCAGCAGTTTTTTCGCAAGTGCGGTCACTGAAGCTTTCTTT. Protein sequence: CASSFFASAVTEAFF.

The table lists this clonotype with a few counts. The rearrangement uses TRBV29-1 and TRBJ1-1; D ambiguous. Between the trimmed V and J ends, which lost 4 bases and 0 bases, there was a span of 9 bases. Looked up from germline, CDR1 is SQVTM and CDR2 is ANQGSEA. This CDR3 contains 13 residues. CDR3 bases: TGCAGCGTTGGCCGACGGTTGAACACTGAAGCTTTCTTT. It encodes CSVGRRLNTEAFF.

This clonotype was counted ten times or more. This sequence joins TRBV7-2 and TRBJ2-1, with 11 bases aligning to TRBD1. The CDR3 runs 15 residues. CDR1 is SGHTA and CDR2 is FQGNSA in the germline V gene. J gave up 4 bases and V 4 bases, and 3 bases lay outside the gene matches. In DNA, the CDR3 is TGTGCCAGCAGCTCGGGACAGGGGGTATACAATGAGCAGTTCTTC. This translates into CASSSGQGVYNEQFF.